This T cell receptor (beta chain) is drawn from a study of response to subunit inactivated influenza vaccine. Findings and limits, study-wide: With each seasonal influenza vaccination, the authors suggested, few new T cells are recruited.

The V end was cut by 3 bases, the J end by 2 bases, with 10 bases between. Germline V gives CDR1 DFQATT, CDR2 SNEGSKA (reference sequence). The CDR3 has 13 residues. Each CDR3 protein gets one entry after TCRdb re-called the RT-PCR reads with MiXCR. The sample includes more than 250,000 distinct CDR3 sequences, 20% to 25% seen only once; the top ten take 10% to 13%. With respect to this clonotype: What it binds is unknown.

This TCR was recovered from a man in his fifties or sixties who received an inactivated influenza vaccine. The input for sequencing was PBMCs from blood, taken about 20 months after vaccination. The chain combines TRBV20-1 with TRBJ1-1, with D possibly TRBD1 on 5 matching bases. The CDR3 loop reads CSARETANTEAFF. The CDR3 bases are TGCAGTGCTAGGGAGACAGCCAACACTGAAGCTTTCTTT.